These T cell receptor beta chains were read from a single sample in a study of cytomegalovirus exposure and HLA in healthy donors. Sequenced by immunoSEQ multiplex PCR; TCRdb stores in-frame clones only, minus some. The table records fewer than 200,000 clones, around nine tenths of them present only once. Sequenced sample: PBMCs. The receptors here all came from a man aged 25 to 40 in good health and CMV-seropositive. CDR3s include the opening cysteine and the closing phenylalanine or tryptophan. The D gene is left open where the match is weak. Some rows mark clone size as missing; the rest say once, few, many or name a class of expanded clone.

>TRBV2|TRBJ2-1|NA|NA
TGTGCCAGCAGTGGCCGACAGGCCCTCAATGAGCAGTTCTTC
CASSGRQALNEQFF
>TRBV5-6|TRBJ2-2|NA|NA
TGTGCCAGCAGCTTTTACAGGGTTTCGAACACCGGGGAGCTGTTTTTT
CASSFYRVSNTGELFF
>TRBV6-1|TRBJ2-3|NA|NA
TGTGCCAGCAGTGAAGTGGAGACAGCGTCTCTCACAGATACGCAGTATTTT
CASSEVETASLTDTQYF
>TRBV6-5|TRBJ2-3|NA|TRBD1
TGTGCCAGCCGGGACAGGCTAGCTAGCACAGATACGCAGTATTTT
CASRDRLASTDTQYF
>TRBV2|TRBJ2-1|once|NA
TGTGCCAGCAGTGATGTGCGGGAATCGTTTTACAATGAGCAGTTCTTC
CASSDVRESFYNEQFF
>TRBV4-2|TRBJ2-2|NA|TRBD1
TGTGCCAGCAGCTCTCCCGGGACAGACTATGTCACCGGGGAGCTGTTTTTT
CASSSPGTDYVTGELFF
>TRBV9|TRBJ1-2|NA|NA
TGTGCCAGCAGCCCCCCGGGGGCAGCTAACTATGGCTACACCTTC
CASSPPGAANYGYTF
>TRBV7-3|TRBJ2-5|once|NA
TGTGCCAGCAGCTTAGACGGATATCCGGGGGGCCGGGAGACCCAGTACTTC
CASSLDGYPGGRETQYF
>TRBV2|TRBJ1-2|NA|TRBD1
TGTGCCAGCAGGACCGGGACAGGGATCGGCTACACCTTC
CASRTGTGIGYTF
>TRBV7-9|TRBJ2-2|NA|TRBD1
TGTGCCAGCAGCTTAAGCGCAGGGGGCGCGTCCGGGGAGCTGTTTTTT
CASSLSAGGASGELFF
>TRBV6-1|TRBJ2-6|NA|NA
TGTGCCATCCGGACGGAGAGCTCTGGGGCCAACGTCCTGACTTTC
CAIRTESSGANVLTF
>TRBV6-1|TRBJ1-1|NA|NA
TGTGCCAGCAGTGCTTTGGGCCGGAACACTGAAGCTTTCTTT
CASSALGRNTEAFF
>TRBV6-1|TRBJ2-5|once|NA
TGTGCCAGCAGGATGGACACCCTCCGGGAGACCCAGTACTTC
CASRMDTLRETQYF
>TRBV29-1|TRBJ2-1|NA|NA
TGCAGCGTTGAAGATCAGTCAGTCCTAGAGCAGTTCTTC
CSVEDQSVLEQFF
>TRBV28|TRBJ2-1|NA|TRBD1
TGTGCCAGCAAAACCGGGACAGGGGTGCTCTACAATGAGCAGTTCTTC
CASKTGTGVLYNEQFF
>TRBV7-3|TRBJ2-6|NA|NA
TGTGCCAGCAGCTCCGGTGGGGCCAACGTCCTGACTTTC
CASSSGGANVLTF
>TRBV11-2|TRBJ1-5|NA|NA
TGTGCCAGCAGCTTGGCAGGGACGAGCCAGCCCCAGCATTTT
CASSLAGTSQPQHF
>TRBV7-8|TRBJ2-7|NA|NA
TGTGCCAGCAGCTCTCTGTCCCCCTCCTACGAGCAGTACTTC
CASSSLSPSYEQYF
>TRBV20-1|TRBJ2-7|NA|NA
TGCAGTCGGGGAGGAGCCTACGAGCAGTACTTC
CSRGGAYEQYF
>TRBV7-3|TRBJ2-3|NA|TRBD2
TGTGCCAGCAGCCCCAGCGGGAGGGCCGCAGATACGCAGTATTTT
CASSPSGRAADTQYF
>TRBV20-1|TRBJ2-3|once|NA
TGCAGTGCAAGGACGGGGGATACGCAGTATTTT
CSARTGDTQYF
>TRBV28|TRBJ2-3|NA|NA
TGTGCCAGCAGTCCATATCCACTCCCTAGGTCAAGGGGGAACACAGATACGCAGTATTTT
CASSPYPLPRSRGNTDTQYF
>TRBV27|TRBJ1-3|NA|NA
TGTGCCAGCTTCGGCTCTGGAAACACCATATATTTT
CASFGSGNTIYF
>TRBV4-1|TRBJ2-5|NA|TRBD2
TGCGCCAGCAGCCACCCCGCTGCTAGCGGCCAAGAGACCCAGTACTTC
CASSHPAASGQETQYF
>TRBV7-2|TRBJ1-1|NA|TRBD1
TGTGCCAGCACCCTACAGGGGGCGCGGACTGAAGCTTTCTTT
CASTLQGARTEAFF
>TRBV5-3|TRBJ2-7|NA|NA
TGTGCCAGAAGCGGTAGCCTAGGGCAGTACTTC
CARSGSLGQYF
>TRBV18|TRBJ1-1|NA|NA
TGTGCCAGCTCACAGGGGAAAGGGACTGAAGCTTTCTTT
CASSQGKGTEAFF
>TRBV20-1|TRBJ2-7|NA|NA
TGCAGTGCTCAGTCCTTCTACGAGCAGTACTTC
CSAQSFYEQYF
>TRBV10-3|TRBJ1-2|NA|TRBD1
TGTGCCATCAGTGAAACCGGGACAGGGCTGAATGGCTACACCTTC
CAISETGTGLNGYTF
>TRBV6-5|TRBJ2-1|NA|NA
TGTGCCAGCAGTTACGAGCGGACAAACAATGAGCAGTTCTTC
CASSYERTNNEQFF
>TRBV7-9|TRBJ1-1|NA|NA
TGTGCCAGCGCGACAAACGTGAACACTGAAGCTTTCTTT
CASATNVNTEAFF
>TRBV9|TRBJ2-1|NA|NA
TGTGCCAGCAGCGTAGGTGGGCGCCGGTATGAGCAGTTCTTC
CASSVGGRRYEQFF